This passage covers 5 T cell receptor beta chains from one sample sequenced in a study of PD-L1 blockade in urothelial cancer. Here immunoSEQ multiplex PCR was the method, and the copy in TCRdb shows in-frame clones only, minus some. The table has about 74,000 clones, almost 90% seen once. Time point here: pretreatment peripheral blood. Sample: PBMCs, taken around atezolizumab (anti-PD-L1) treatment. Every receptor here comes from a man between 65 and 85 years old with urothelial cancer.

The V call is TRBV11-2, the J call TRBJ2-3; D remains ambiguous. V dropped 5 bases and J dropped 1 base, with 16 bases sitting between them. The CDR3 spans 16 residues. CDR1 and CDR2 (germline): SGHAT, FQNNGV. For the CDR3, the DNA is TGTGCCAGCAGCCCCCAATCCCGAGGCCGCACAGATACGCAGTATTTT. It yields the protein CASSPQSRGRTDTQYF.

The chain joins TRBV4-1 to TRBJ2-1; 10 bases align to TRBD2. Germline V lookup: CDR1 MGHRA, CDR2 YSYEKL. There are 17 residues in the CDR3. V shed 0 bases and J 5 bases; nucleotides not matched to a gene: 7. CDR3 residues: CASSQDASGRANNEQFF. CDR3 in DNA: TGCGCCAGCAGCCAAGATGCCAGCGGGAGGGCCAACAATGAGCAGTTCTTC.

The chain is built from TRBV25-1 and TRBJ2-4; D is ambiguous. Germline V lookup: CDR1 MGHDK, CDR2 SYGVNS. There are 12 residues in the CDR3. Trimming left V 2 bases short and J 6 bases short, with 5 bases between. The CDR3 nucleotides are TGTGCCAGCAGTGAAGGAGTAAACATTCAGTACTTC. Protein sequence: CASSEGVNIQYF.

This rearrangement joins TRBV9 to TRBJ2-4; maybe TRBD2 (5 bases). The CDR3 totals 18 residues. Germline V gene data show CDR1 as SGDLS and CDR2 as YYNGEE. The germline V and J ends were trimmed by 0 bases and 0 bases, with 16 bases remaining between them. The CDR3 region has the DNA TGTGCCAGCAGCGTAGCTGGCCGGGAAAAATTAGCCAAAAACATTCAGTACTTC. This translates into CASSVAGREKLAKNIQYF.

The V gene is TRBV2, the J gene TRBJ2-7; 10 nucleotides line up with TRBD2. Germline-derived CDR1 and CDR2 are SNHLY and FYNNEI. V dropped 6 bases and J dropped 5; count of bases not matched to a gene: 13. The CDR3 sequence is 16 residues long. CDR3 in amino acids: CASRDPTSGISHEQYF. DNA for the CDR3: TGTGCCAGCAGGGATCCAACTAGCGGGATATCCCACGAGCAGTACTTC.